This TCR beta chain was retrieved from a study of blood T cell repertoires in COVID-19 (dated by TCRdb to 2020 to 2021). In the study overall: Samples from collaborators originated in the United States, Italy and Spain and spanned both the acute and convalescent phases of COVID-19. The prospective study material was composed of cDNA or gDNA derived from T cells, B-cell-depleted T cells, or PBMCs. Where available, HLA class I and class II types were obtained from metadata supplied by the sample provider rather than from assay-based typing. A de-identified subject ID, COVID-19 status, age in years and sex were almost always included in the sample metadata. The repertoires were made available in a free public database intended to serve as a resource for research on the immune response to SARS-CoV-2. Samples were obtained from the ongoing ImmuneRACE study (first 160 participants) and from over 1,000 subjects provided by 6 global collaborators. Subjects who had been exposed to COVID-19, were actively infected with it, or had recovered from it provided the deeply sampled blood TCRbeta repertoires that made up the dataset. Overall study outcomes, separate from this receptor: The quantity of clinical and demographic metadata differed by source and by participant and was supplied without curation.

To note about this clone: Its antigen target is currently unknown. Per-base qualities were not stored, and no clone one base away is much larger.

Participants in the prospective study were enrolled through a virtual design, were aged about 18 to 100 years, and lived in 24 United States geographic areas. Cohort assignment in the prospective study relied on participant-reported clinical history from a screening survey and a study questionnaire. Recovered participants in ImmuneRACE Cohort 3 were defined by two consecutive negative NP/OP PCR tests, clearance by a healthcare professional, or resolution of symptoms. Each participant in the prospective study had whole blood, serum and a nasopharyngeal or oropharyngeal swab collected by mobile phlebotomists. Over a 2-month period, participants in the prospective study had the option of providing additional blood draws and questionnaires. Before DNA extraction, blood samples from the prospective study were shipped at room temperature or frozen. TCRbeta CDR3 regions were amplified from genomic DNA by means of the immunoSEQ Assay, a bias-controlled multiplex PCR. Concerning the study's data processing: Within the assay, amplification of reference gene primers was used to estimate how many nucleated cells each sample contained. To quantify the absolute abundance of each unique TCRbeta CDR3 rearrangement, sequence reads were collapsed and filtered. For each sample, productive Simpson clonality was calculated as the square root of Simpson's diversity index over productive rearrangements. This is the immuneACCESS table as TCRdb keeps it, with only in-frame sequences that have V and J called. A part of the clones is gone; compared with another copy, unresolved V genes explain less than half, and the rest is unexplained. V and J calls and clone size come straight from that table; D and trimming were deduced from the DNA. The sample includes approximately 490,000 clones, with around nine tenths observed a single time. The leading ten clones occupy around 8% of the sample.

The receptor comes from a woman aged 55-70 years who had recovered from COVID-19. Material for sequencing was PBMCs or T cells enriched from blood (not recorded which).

The CDR3 protein sequence reads: CASSVIAEDEQFF. Read as DNA, the sequence is TGCGCCAGCAGCGTGATAGCGGAGGATGAGCAGTTCTTC. The rearranged chain carries TRBV5-1 and TRBJ2-1; possibly the D gene is TRBD2, per 6 matching bases. The germline V gene supplies CDR1 SGHRS and CDR2 YFSETQ. Cut back by 4 bases and 8 bases, the V and J ends lie 13 bases apart. CDR3 length: 13 amino acids, cysteine to phenylalanine. Only the CDR3 DNA is retained, 39 bases long and in frame from the first base.